This is a list of T cell receptor beta chains from one sample in a study of T cell repertoires in cytomegalovirus infection. TCRdb independently ran MiXCR on the reads; one entry per CDR3 protein. Of some 180,000 distinct CDR3 sequences listed, approximately 19% were seen once; the top ten hold 2.9%. The sample comprised PBMCs. The source of these receptors is a human donor in good health (CMV status not recorded). Some clones in this sample may be carry-over from other donors' samples. Both conserved end residues are part of each CDR3. The D gene is left open where the match is weak. The listing skips clone size in some rows; elsewhere it reads once, few, many or a size class.

V gene,clone size,D gene,J gene,CDR3 DNA,CDR3 protein
TRBV15,NA,TRBD1,TRBJ1-5,TGTGCCACCAGCAAGGGGGCCGTTGGGCAGCCCCAGCATTTT,CATSKGAVGQPQHF
TRBV11-2,many,TRBD2,TRBJ2-1,TGTGCCAGCAGCGCCCGCCGGGGCGGGGGGTTCTACAATGAGCAGTTCTTC,CASSARRGGGFYNEQFF
TRBV7-3,NA,TRBD2,TRBJ2-3,TGTGCCAGCAGCGAGGGACTAGACCCAGATACGCAGTATTTT,CASSEGLDPDTQYF
TRBV7-2,NA,NA,TRBJ2-1,TGTGCCAGCAGCCAAAGCGGGAATGAGCAGTTCTTC,CASSQSGNEQFF
TRBV3-1,NA,TRBD2,TRBJ2-3,TGTGCCAGCAGCCAAGACTATACTAGCGTCACAGATACGCAGTATTTT,CASSQDYTSVTDTQYF
TRBV10-3,many,TRBD2,TRBJ2-1,TGTGCCATCAGTAGTAGAAGCGGGAGCGGATACAATGAGCAGTTCTTC,CAISSRSGSGYNEQFF
TRBV28,NA,TRBD2,TRBJ2-5,TGTGCCAGCAGTCCGGGGGGGTTGAAAGAGACCCAGTACTTC,CASSPGGLKETQYF
TRBV7-2,NA,NA,TRBJ2-7,TGTGCCAGCAGCTTGGAGGTGGTCTCCTACGAGCAGTACTTC,CASSLEVVSYEQYF
TRBV29-1,NA,NA,TRBJ2-7,TGCAGCGTTGTGGCGGGTTCGGCCGAGCAGTACTTC,CSVVAGSAEQYF
TRBV29-1,NA,NA,TRBJ2-1,TGCAGCGTTGTTCTACAGGGAAAATACAATGAGCAGTTCTTC,CSVVLQGKYNEQFF
TRBV7-6,many,NA,TRBJ2-7,TGTGCCAGCAGCTTTGAGACGGGAGTTGGGGACGAGCAGTACTTC,CASSFETGVGDEQYF
TRBV6-2/TRBV6-3,NA,TRBD2,TRBJ2-3,TGTGCCAGCAGTGACACCCCCGCTAGCGGGATTTTGTCAGATACGCAGTATTTT,CASSDTPASGILSDTQYF
TRBV6-5,NA,NA,TRBJ2-6,TGTGCCAGCAGCCCCGATCGATTCTCTGGGGCCAACGTCCTGACTTTC,CASSPDRFSGANVLTF
TRBV6-2/TRBV6-3,few,TRBD1,TRBJ2-1,TGTGCCAGCAGTTACTTCATTCAGGGGGCGAGAGAGACCTGGAGGTACAATGAGCAGTTCTTC,CASSYFIQGARETWRYNEQFF
TRBV7-3,few,TRBD2,TRBJ2-2,TGTGCCAGCAGCATTAGCGGGAGGGCAGACGGGGAGCTGTTTTTT,CASSISGRADGELFF
TRBV7-8,many,NA,TRBJ2-5,TGTGCCAGCACCCCTAGGCCCTGGCCAACCAGCGGAGAGACCCAGTACTTC,CASTPRPWPTSGETQYF
TRBV15,NA,NA,TRBJ1-2,TGTGCCACCAGCAGAGATAAACGAGACAGAACTAACTATGGCTACACCTTC,CATSRDKRDRTNYGYTF
TRBV7-2,many,TRBD2,TRBJ2-2,TGTGCCAGCAGCTTAGGGCTAGCGGGAACTCGAGGCACCGGGGAGCTGTTTTTT,CASSLGLAGTRGTGELFF
TRBV28,NA,NA,TRBJ1-2,TGTGCCACCACGGACGGGAACTATGGCTACACCTTC,CATTDGNYGYTF
TRBV5-6,NA,NA,TRBJ1-1,TGTGCCAGCAGCCCCGGTATAGCAGGGATGAGGACTGAAGCTTTCTTT,CASSPGIAGMRTEAFF
TRBV7-3,many,NA,TRBJ2-1,TGTGCCAGCAGCTTAACAGGCCGGAGCTCCTACAATGAGCAGTTCTTC,CASSLTGRSSYNEQFF
TRBV20-1,few,TRBD1,TRBJ2-1,TGCAGTGCGCGGACAGGGAACAATGAGCAGTTCTTC,CSARTGNNEQFF
TRBV7-8,NA,TRBD1,TRBJ2-5,TGTGCCAGCAGCTTATCCGGGACAGGGCGAGAGACCCAGTACTTC,CASSLSGTGRETQYF
TRBV19,few,NA,TRBJ1-5,TGTGCCAGTAGTATAGTGGCAGGTACCCTCAATCAGCCCCAGCATTTT,CASSIVAGTLNQPQHF
TRBV12-5,many,TRBD1,TRBJ1-1,TGTGCTAGTGGTTTGCAGGGGGTGGGCACTGAAGCTTTCTTT,CASGLQGVGTEAFF
TRBV19,few,NA,TRBJ2-5,TGTGCCAGTAGTCTTCTCGGACAGACCCAAGAGACCCAGTACTTC,CASSLLGQTQETQYF
TRBV12-3/TRBV12-4,NA,TRBD1,TRBJ2-5,TGTGCCAGCAGTTTGACAGGGATGGAGACCCAGTACTTC,CASSLTGMETQYF